This paragraph reports one T cell receptor beta chain. Time point: after trial treatment. Treatment noted: LDRT plus nivolumab, ipilimumab, low-dose cyclophosphamide and aspirin (RACIN trial). Nivolumab, ipilimumab, aspirin, low-dose cyclophosphamide and low-dose radiotherapy were given to donors. Inclusion covered patients whose advanced solid tumors lacked tumor-infiltrating lymphocytes. The CDR3 extends over 13 amino acids. The germline V gene has CDR1 SQVTM and CDR2 ANQGSEA. Trimming took 6 bases from V and 2 from J; bases not matched to a gene: 2. TRAV- and TRBV-specific primers primed first-strand cDNA, covering alpha and beta chains. Both a constant-region primer and a V-primer adapter served to amplify TCRs across 15 to 20 PCR cycles. TCRdb re-derived calls from the reads in MiXCR, one entry per CDR3 protein. The sample consists of 45,000 or so distinct CDR3 sequences, around 25% of them appearing once.

This sample was included in a study of low-dose radiotherapy and immunotherapy resistance in tumors. Study background: Cohort 1 was treated with 0.5 Gy per fraction at 2-week intervals, amounting to 6.5 Gy overall.

The sample here was PBMCs, taken after low-dose radiotherapy plus immunotherapy. V is TRBV29-1 and J is TRBJ1-3; 9 positions agree with TRBD1. This receptor was obtained from a male donor with prostate cancer. CDR3 loop: CSVGQGTGNTIYF. CDR3 DNA sequence: TGCAGCGTGGGACAGGGAACTGGAAACACCATATATTTT.